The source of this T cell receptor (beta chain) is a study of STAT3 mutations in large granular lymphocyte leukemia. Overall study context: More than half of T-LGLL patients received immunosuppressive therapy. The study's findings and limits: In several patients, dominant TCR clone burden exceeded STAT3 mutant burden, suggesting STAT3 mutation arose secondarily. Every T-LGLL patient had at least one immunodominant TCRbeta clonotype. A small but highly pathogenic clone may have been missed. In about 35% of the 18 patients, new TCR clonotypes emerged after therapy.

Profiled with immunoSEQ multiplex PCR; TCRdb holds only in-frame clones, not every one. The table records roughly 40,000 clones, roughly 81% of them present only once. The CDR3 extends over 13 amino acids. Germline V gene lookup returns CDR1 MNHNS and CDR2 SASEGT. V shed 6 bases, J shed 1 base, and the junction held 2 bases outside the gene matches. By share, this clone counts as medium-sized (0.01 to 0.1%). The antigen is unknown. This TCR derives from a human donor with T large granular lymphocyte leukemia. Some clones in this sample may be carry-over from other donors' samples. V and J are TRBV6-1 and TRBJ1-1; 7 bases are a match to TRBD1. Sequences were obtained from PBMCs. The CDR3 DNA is TGTGCCAGCAGCGGACAGGCGAACACTGAAGCTTTCTTT. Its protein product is CASSGQANTEAFF.